The rows below give T cell receptor beta chains drawn from one sample of a study of cytomegalovirus exposure and HLA in healthy donors. The table came from immunoSEQ multiplex PCR; TCRdb's copy has only in-frame clones and leaves some out. The sample contains over 200,000 clones, roughly 90% of which appear only once. Source material: PBMCs. These receptors originate from a woman in her late teens or twenties in good health and CMV-seronegative. Both conserved end residues are part of each CDR3. Fields, in order: V gene, clone size, J gene, D gene, CDR3 protein, CDR3 DNA. The D gene is left open where the match is weak. Rows may omit the clone size; those that give it use once, few, many or a size class.

TRBV15	-	TRBJ1-2	-	CATSSGGLDFGYTF	TGTGCCACCAGCAGTGGAGGGCTGGATTTTGGCTACACCTTC
TRBV7-3	-	TRBJ2-1	TRBD1	CASSLYRGDYNEQFF	TGTGCCAGCAGCCTCTACAGGGGAGACTACAATGAGCAGTTCTTC
TRBV2	-	TRBJ1-4	-	CASRAGYNNEKLFF	TGTGCCAGCAGAGCAGGGTATAACAATGAAAAACTGTTTTTT
TRBV7-7	-	TRBJ2-1	TRBD2	CASSPSWGTSGFVAYNEQFF	TGTGCCAGCAGCCCTTCTTGGGGGACTAGCGGGTTCGTAGCCTACAATGAGCAGTTCTTC
TRBV5-1	-	TRBJ2-7	-	CASSPYRTEEEQYF	TGCGCCAGCAGCCCCTACCGGACAGAGGAAGAGCAGTACTTC
TRBV18	-	TRBJ2-5	-	CASSPVRETQYF	TGTGCCAGCTCACCTGTACGGGAGACCCAGTACTTC
TRBV7-2	-	TRBJ1-3	TRBD1	CASSRGTGGTGNTIYF	TGTGCCAGCAGCCGTGGGACAGGGGGGACTGGAAACACCATATATTTT
TRBV4-3	-	TRBJ2-7	TRBD1	CASSQGQGLDEQYF	TGCGCCAGCAGCCAAGGACAGGGTTTGGACGAGCAGTACTTC
TRBV2	-	TRBJ2-7	TRBD1	CASSKATGSYEQYF	TGTGCCAGCAGTAAAGCGACAGGGTCCTACGAGCAGTACTTC
TRBV5-4	-	TRBJ2-7	TRBD1	CASSSPGQGPYEQYF	TGTGCCAGCAGCTCACCGGGACAGGGGCCGTACGAGCAGTACTTC
TRBV11-1	-	TRBJ1-4	TRBD1	CASELQMQGAGEKLFF	TGTGCCAGCGAATTGCAAATGCAGGGGGCAGGTGAAAAACTGTTTTTT
TRBV9	-	TRBJ1-5	TRBD1	CASSGDREVRGSNQPQHF	TGTGCCAGCAGCGGCGACAGGGAAGTCCGTGGGAGCAATCAGCCCCAGCATTTT
TRBV7-9	-	TRBJ1-4	-	CASSWGLTGATNEKLFF	TGTGCCAGCAGCTGGGGATTGACAGGCGCAACTAATGAAAAACTGTTTTTT
TRBV14	-	TRBJ2-1	-	CASSQERGFVEYNEQFF	TGTGCCAGCAGCCAAGAGAGGGGGTTTGTGGAGTACAATGAGCAGTTCTTC
TRBV19	-	TRBJ1-4	-	CASSPLSGVADEKLFF	TGTGCCAGCAGTCCCCTCTCAGGGGTGGCGGATGAAAAACTGTTTTTT
TRBV18	-	TRBJ1-1	-	CASSHGGAGWVDTEAFF	TGTGCCAGCTCACACGGCGGGGCAGGGTGGGTCGACACTGAAGCTTTCTTT
TRBV5-4	-	TRBJ2-7	-	CASSLGRGYSYEQYF	TGTGCCAGCAGCTTGGGTCGAGGGTACTCCTACGAGCAGTACTTC
TRBV6-1	-	TRBJ1-5	TRBD1	CASSGQGGQPQHF	TGTGCCAGCAGTGGGCAGGGGGGTCAGCCCCAGCATTTT
TRBV7-9	-	TRBJ1-2	TRBD1	CASSFTGVHYGYTF	TGTGCCAGCAGCTTTACAGGGGTTCACTATGGCTACACCTTC
TRBV18	-	TRBJ1-1	-	CASSPGRVNTEAFF	TGTGCCAGCTCACCCGGCAGGGTGAACACTGAAGCTTTCTTT
TRBV9	-	TRBJ1-1	-	CASSVVGVDTEAFF	TGTGCCAGCAGCGTAGTCGGGGTTGACACTGAAGCTTTCTTT
TRBV5-1	-	TRBJ2-7	TRBD2	CASSVGTSGLYEQYF	TGCGCCAGCAGCGTAGGGACTAGCGGGTTATACGAGCAGTACTTC
TRBV6-6	-	TRBJ1-5	-	CASSPTEVINQPQHF	TGTGCCAGCAGCCCTACAGAAGTAATCAATCAGCCCCAGCATTTT
TRBV4-1	-	TRBJ1-1	-	CASSQDGRRKEAFF	TGCGCCAGCAGCCAAGATGGGAGACGGAAAGAAGCTTTCTTT
TRBV30	once	TRBJ2-7	TRBD1	CAWSYPGTEGNEQYF	TGTGCCTGGAGTTATCCCGGGACAGAAGGCAACGAGCAGTACTTC
TRBV19	few	TRBJ1-5	TRBD1	CASRNRGTGNQPQHF	TGTGCCAGTAGGAACAGGGGAACGGGCAATCAGCCCCAGCATTTT
TRBV6-5	-	TRBJ2-7	-	CASSPDRSSYEQYF	TGTGCCAGCAGCCCCGACAGGAGCTCCTACGAGCAGTACTTC
TRBV19	-	TRBJ1-2	-	CASSLTGSAITNYGYTF	TGTGCCAGTAGTCTAACAGGGTCGGCAATAACTAACTATGGCTACACCTTC
TRBV7-9	-	TRBJ1-1	TRBD1	CASSSLGDRGRGTEAFF	TGTGCCAGCAGCTCCCTCGGGGACAGGGGGCGAGGGACTGAAGCTTTCTTT
TRBV14	few	TRBJ2-3	TRBD2	CASSQETGTRAQYF	TGTGCCAGCAGCCAAGAGACCGGGACTAGGGCGCAGTATTTT
TRBV9	-	TRBJ2-7	-	CASSYRDSIREQYF	TGTGCCAGCAGCTACCGGGACTCTATTCGAGAGCAGTACTTC
TRBV29-1	-	TRBJ2-3	-	CSVEAKGRADTQYF	TGCAGCGTTGAAGCCAAAGGGAGAGCAGATACGCAGTATTTT
TRBV5-6	-	TRBJ1-2	-	CASSPGETAGYGYTF	TGTGCCAGCAGCCCGGGGGAAACGGCCGGCTATGGCTACACCTTC
TRBV9	once	TRBJ2-3	-	CASSVGGSTDTQYF	TGTGCCAGCAGCGTAGGAGGGAGCACAGATACGCAGTATTTT
TRBV7-3	-	TRBJ2-3	-	CASSQTGTDTQYF	TGTGCCAGCAGCCAAACTGGCACAGATACGCAGTATTTT
TRBV18	-	TRBJ2-5	-	CASSPRSQETQYF	TGTGCCAGCTCACCACGGAGCCAAGAGACCCAGTACTTC
TRBV2	-	TRBJ2-7	-	CASRKDIVDDYEQYF	TGTGCCAGCAGGAAGGACATAGTGGATGACTACGAGCAGTACTTC
TRBV4-3	once	TRBJ2-3	-	CASSRNKGEQNTDTQYF	TGCGCCAGCAGCCGGAACAAGGGGGAACAGAACACAGATACGCAGTATTTT
TRBV4-1	-	TRBJ1-4	TRBD1	CASSRHLLDREGGKLFF	TGCGCCAGCAGCCGACACCTACTGGACAGGGAGGGCGGAAAACTGTTTTTT
TRBV19	-	TRBJ1-2	-	CASRVVENYGYTF	TGTGCCAGTCGGGTCGTGGAAAACTATGGCTACACCTTC
TRBV9	-	TRBJ1-2	-	CASSPMRLNYGYTF	TGTGCCAGCAGCCCCATGAGGCTTAACTATGGCTACACCTTC
TRBV19	-	TRBJ1-4	TRBD1	CASSMTGRSNEKLFF	TGTGCCAGTAGTATGACAGGGAGATCTAATGAAAAACTGTTTTTT
TRBV19	-	TRBJ1-2	-	CASNFDRSANYGYTF	TGTGCCAGTAACTTTGACAGGTCAGCTAACTATGGCTACACCTTC
TRBV10-1	-	TRBJ1-1	-	CASSTGNTEAFF	TGCGCCAGCAGTACAGGAAACACTGAAGCTTTCTTT
TRBV4-2	-	TRBJ1-2	-	CASSQDLSYYGYTF	TGTGCCAGCAGCCAAGATCTGAGTTACTATGGCTACACCTTC
TRBV4-3	-	TRBJ2-1	TRBD2	CASSQGEGLAGGPRSYNEQFF	TGCGCCAGCAGCCAAGGTGAAGGACTAGCGGGAGGGCCAAGGTCCTACAATGAGCAGTTCTTC
TRBV5-4	once	TRBJ2-3	TRBD2	CASSLGGFFGRGTDTQYF	TGTGCCAGCAGCTTGGGGGGCTTTTTCGGGAGGGGTACAGATACGCAGTATTTT